One sample yielded the 5 T cell receptor beta chains listed below, sequenced in a study of beta chain features in type 1 diabetes (dated by TCRdb to 2017 to 2018). Libraries came from the immunoSEQ multiplex PCR assay. All of the isolated RNA was reverse transcribed with the High Capacity cDNA Reverse Transcription Kit, so expressed TCRB transcripts were sequenced. The source is immuneACCESS, and TCRdb retained only in-frame sequences with V and J called. Part of the clones is not carried over; for the studies checked, unresolved V genes explain less than half of this, and the remainder is unexplained. A total of under 450,000 clones appear in this sample, about 15% of them only once. Under 0.02% of the sample is in the top ten clones. Sequencing input: naive CD4+ T cells from blood. This sample's cell subset or site label indicates: true naive CD4+ T cells. The receptors come from a woman aged 18-30 years in good health.

The chain couples TRBV5-1 to TRBJ2-3; 9 bases are shared with TRBD2. This CDR3 is 18 amino acids long. V shed 3 bases, J shed 4 bases, and the junction held 15 bases outside the gene matches. Germline CDR1 and CDR2: SGHRS and YFSETQ. The CDR3 loop is CASSSAGWAGGPADTQYF. CDR3 in DNA: TGCGCCAGCAGCTCGGCCGGCTGGGCGGGAGGGCCCGCAGATACGCAGTATTTT. The complete variable domain, with remaining parts taken from reference TRBV5-1 and TRBJ2-3, reads KAGVTQTPRYLIKTRGQQVTLSCSPISGHRSVSWYQQTPGQGLQFLFEYFSETQRNKGNFPGRFSGRQFSNSRSEMNVSTLELGDSALYLCASSSAGWAGGPADTQYFGPGTRLTVL.

This clone was observed a few times. J is TRBJ1-3 and V is TRBV30; D uncertain. Deletions cut 4 bases from V and 0 bases from J, with 4 bases between. Germline CDR1 and CDR2: GTSNPN and SVGIG (reference sequence). The CDR3 length is 12 residues. CDR3 loop: CAWTDSGNTIYF. The CDR3 DNA follows: TGTGCCTGGACAGACTCTGGAAACACCATATATTTT. The variable domain in full, with the rest retrieved from reference TRBV30 and TRBJ1-3, is SQTIHQWPATLVQPVGSPLSLECTVEGTSNPNLYWYRQAAGRGLQLLFYSVGIGQISSEVPQNLSASRPQDRQFILSSKKLLLSDSGFYLCAWTDSGNTIYFGEGSWLTVV.

This clone has more than one count but fewer than ten. V gene TRBV5-4 combines with J gene TRBJ2-1, with TRBD2 matching over 11 bases. The junction had 7 bases not matched to a gene; V was cut back by 1 base and J by 7 bases. This CDR3 has 16 amino acids. CDR1 and CDR2 (germline): SGHNT, YYREEE (reference sequence). The CDR3 DNA follows: TGTGCCAGCAGCTTGAAGCGACTAGCGGGAATGAATGAGCAGTTCTTC. Residues: CASSLKRLAGMNEQFF.

The J gene is TRBJ2-7, the V gene TRBV5-1; perhaps TRBD2 as D (6 bases). With 0 bases removed from V and 3 bases from J, the gap between germline ends came to 19 bases. In germline, CDR1 is SGHRS, CDR2 YFSETQ. The CDR3 extends over 17 amino acids. Here the CDR3 DNA reads TGCGCCAGCAGCTTGGGAGGTGTCGGGAGAGGAATCTACGAGCAGTACTTC. Amino acid sequence: CASSLGGVGRGIYEQYF.

The CDR3 region has the DNA TGTGCCAGTAGTACTCCAGGGGTAAAGGAGACCCAGTACTTC. Its protein is CASSTPGVKETQYF. The rearrangement joins TRBV19 to TRBJ2-5; D might be TRBD1 (6 bases). This CDR3 is built from 14 residues. V was clipped by 4 bases and J by 5 bases, with 14 bases between them. Germline loops: CDR1 LNHDA, CDR2 SQIVND (reference sequence).